These T cell receptor beta chains were read from a single sample in a study of blood T cell repertoires in COVID-19. Measured with immunoSEQ multiplex PCR; TCRdb has only the in-frame clones, and not every one. The table shows some 400,000 clones, with approximately 89% occurring only once. Sequencing used PBMCs or T cells enriched from blood (not recorded which). The source of these receptors is a man aged 30 to 39 who had recovered from COVID-19. Each CDR3 is given with its conserved first and last residue. Each record gives: clone size, D gene, V gene, J gene, CDR3 DNA, CDR3 protein. The D gene is left open where the match is weak. Not all rows give a size; the values are once, few, many and, for expanded clones, a class.

.	.	TRBV7-9	TRBJ2-3	TGTGCCAGCAGCTTAGGATCGGGGGAATCGCAGTATTTT	CASSLGSGESQYF
.	TRBD2	TRBV13	TRBJ2-1	TGTGCCAGCAGCTTTGGGACTAGCGGGGTCAATGAGCAGTTCTTC	CASSFGTSGVNEQFF
.	TRBD1	TRBV18	TRBJ1-6	TGTGCCAGCTCCCAACAGGGGCCAACTAATTCACCCCTCCACTTT	CASSQQGPTNSPLHF
.	TRBD1	TRBV28	TRBJ1-2	TGTGCCAGCAGTTTGGGGACAGGTATCGACTATGGCTACACCTTC	CASSLGTGIDYGYTF
.	TRBD1	TRBV27	TRBJ1-6	TGTGCCAGCAGTTTAAGGGTGACAGGGCTTAATTCACCCCTCCACTTT	CASSLRVTGLNSPLHF
.	.	TRBV7-3	TRBJ2-3	TGTGCCAGCAGCTTAGGCCAGGGAAGCGCAGATACGCAGTATTTT	CASSLGQGSADTQYF
once	.	TRBV7-9	TRBJ1-4	TGTGCCAGCAGCAGCGGGAGGTCAACTAATGAAAAACTGTTTTTT	CASSSGRSTNEKLFF
.	.	TRBV4-1	TRBJ1-2	TGCGCCAGCAGCCAAGAACAGGCTGGGGCCTTCAACTATGGCTACACCTTC	CASSQEQAGAFNYGYTF
.	.	TRBV6-5	TRBJ1-2	TGTGCCAGCAGGCCGGGTCTTGCACCGGGCTACACCTTC	CASRPGLAPGYTF
few	TRBD1	TRBV12-3/TRBV12-4	TRBJ1-1	TGTGCCAGCAGCAGGGGGAGTCGCGCTTTCTTT	CASSRGSRAFF
.	.	TRBV6-5	TRBJ1-5	TGTGCCAGCAGTTACTCATCGGGTCAGCCCCAGCATTTT	CASSYSSGQPQHF
.	.	TRBV11-3	TRBJ2-5	TGTGCCAGCAGCCCCGGTGGGCAGGGCCAAAGGGAGACCCAGTACTTC	CASSPGGQGQRETQYF
.	TRBD1	TRBV27	TRBJ2-2	TGTGCCAGCAGTTTATCCCCGACAGGGAGAGATACCGGGGAGCTGTTTTTT	CASSLSPTGRDTGELFF
.	.	TRBV27	TRBJ1-2	TGTGCCAGCAGTTCCGGGACGGGGGGCTTTGGCTACACCTTC	CASSSGTGGFGYTF
.	.	TRBV7-2	TRBJ1-4	TGTGCCAGCAGCTTAGTTACAACTAATGAAAAACTGTTTTTT	CASSLVTTNEKLFF
.	TRBD2	TRBV11-3	TRBJ2-3	TGTGCCAGCAGCGTAACTAGCGGGGCCGAGATAATGCAGTATTTT	CASSVTSGAEIMQYF